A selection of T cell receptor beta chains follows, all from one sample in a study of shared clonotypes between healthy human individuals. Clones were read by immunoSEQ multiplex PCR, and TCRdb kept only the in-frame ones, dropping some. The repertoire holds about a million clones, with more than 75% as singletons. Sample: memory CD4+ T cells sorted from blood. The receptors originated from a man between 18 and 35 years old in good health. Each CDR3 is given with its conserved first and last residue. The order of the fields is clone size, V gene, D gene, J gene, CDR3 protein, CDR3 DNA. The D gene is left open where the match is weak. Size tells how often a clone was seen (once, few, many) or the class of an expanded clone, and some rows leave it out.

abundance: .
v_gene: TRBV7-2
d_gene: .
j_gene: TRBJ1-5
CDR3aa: CASSLIGGNQPQHF
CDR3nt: TGTGCCAGCAGCTTAATTGGAGGCAATCAGCCCCAGCATTTT

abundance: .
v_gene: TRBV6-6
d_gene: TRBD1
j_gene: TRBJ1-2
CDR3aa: CASRADSTGAGHGYTF
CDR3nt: TGTGCCAGCAGGGCGGATTCAACAGGGGCCGGCCATGGCTACACCTTC

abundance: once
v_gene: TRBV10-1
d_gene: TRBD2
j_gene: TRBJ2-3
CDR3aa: CASSESAGPTDTQYF
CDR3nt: TGCGCCAGCAGTGAGTCAGCGGGGCCTACAGATACGCAGTATTTT

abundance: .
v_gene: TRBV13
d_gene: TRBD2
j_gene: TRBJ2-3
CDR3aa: CASRSAGEGDTQYF
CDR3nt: TGTGCCAGCAGATCGGCGGGGGAGGGAGATACGCAGTATTTT

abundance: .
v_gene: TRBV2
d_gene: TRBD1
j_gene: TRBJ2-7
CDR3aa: CASSTTGGEQYF
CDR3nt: TGTGCCAGCAGTACCACAGGGGGCGAGCAGTACTTC

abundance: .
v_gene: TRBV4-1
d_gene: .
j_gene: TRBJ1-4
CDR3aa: CASSLSIFQELFF
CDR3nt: TGCGCCAGCAGCCTGTCAATTTTCCAGGAACTGTTTTTT

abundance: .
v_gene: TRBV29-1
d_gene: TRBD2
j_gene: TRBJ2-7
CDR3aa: CSVSGTSGGGEQYF
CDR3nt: TGCAGCGTTTCCGGAACGAGTGGCGGGGGTGAGCAGTACTTC

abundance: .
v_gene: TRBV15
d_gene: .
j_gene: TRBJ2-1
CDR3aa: CATSSRDSFNEQFF
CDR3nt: TGTGCCACCAGCAGCCGGGACTCTTTCAATGAGCAGTTCTTC

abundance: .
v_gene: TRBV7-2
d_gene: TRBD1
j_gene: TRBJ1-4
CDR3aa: CASSTRQGAGTNEKLFF
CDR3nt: TGTGCCAGCAGCACCCGACAGGGTGCCGGGACTAATGAAAAACTGTTTTTT

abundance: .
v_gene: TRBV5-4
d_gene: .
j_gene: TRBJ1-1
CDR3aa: CASSLDREDGTEAFF
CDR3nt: TGTGCCAGCAGCTTGGACAGGGAAGATGGGACTGAAGCTTTCTTT

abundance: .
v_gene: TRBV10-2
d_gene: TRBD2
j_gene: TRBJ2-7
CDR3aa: CASSGSTSGSFYEQYF
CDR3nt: TGCGCCAGCAGTGGGTCTACTAGCGGGAGTTTCTACGAGCAGTACTTC

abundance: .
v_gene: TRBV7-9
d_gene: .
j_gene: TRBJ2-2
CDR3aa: CASSLALPQGTGELFF
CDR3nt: TGTGCCAGCAGCTTAGCGCTTCCCCAGGGGACCGGGGAGCTGTTTTTT

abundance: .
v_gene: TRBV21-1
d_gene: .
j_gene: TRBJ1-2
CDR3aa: CASSDGQGDSNYGYTF
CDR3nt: TGTGCCAGCAGCGACGGACAGGGGGACTCTAACTATGGCTACACCTTC

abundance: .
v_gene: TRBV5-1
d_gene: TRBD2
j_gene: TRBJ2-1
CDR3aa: CASSLAAGLAYNEQFF
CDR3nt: TGCGCCAGCAGCTTGGCTGCCGGACTAGCCTACAATGAGCAGTTCTTC

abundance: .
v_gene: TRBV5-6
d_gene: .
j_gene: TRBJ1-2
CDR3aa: CASSSDRLYGYTF
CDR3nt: TGTGCCAGCAGCTCGGACAGACTCTATGGCTACACCTTC

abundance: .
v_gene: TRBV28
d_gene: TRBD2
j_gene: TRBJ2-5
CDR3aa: CASRPTSGGHGETQYF
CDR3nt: TGTGCCAGCAGGCCGACTAGCGGGGGCCATGGGGAGACCCAGTACTTC

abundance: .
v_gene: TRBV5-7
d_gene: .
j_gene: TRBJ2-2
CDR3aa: CASSQSRGDTGELFF
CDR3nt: TGTGCCAGCAGCCAAAGCAGGGGCGACACCGGGGAGCTGTTTTTT

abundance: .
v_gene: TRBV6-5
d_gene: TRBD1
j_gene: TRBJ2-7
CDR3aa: CASSYSWTGSYEQYF
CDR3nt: TGTGCCAGCAGTTACTCTTGGACAGGGAGCTACGAGCAGTACTTC

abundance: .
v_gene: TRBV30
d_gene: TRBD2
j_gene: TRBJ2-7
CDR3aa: CACSGLAAGEQYF
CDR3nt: TGTGCCTGCAGCGGACTAGCGGCGGGAGAGCAGTACTTC

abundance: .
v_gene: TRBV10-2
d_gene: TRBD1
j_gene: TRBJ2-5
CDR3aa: CASSEPGQSLQETQYF
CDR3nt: TGCGCCAGCAGTGAGCCGGGACAGAGCCTCCAAGAGACCCAGTACTTC

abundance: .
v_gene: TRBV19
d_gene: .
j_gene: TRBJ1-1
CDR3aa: CASSRDGRNTEAFF
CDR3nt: TGTGCCAGTAGCCGGGATGGGCGGAACACTGAAGCTTTCTTT

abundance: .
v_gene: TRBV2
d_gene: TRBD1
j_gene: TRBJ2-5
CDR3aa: CASSGDGSGGQYF
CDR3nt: TGTGCCAGCAGTGGTGACGGCTCAGGGGGCCAGTACTTC

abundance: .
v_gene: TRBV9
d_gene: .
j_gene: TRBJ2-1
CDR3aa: CASSVVIGLNNEQFF
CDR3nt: TGTGCCAGCAGCGTCGTTATAGGGCTCAACAATGAGCAGTTCTTC

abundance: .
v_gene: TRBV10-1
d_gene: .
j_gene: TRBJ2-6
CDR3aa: CASSESSGANVLTF
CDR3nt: TGCGCCAGCAGTGAGAGCTCTGGGGCCAACGTCCTGACTTTC

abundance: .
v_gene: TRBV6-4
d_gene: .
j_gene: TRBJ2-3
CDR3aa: CASSRRLADGGGSTDTQYF
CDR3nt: TGTGCCAGCAGCCGAAGGCTAGCGGACGGGGGCGGTAGCACAGATACGCAGTATTTT

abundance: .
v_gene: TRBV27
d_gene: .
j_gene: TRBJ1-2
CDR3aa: CASSLGQPRAYGYTF
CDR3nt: TGTGCCAGCAGTTTAGGGCAACCCAGGGCCTATGGCTACACCTTC